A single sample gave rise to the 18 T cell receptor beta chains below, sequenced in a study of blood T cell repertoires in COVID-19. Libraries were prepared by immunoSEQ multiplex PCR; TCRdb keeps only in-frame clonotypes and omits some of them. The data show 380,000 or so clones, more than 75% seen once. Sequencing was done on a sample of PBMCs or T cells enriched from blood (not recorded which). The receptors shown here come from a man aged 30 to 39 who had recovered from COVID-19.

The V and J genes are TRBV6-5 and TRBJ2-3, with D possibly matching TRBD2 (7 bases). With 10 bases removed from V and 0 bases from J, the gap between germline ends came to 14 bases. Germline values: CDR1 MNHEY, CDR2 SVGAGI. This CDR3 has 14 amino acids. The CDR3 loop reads CAIRRGGSTDTQYF. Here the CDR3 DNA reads TGTGCCATACGTAGGGGGGGGAGCACAGATACGCAGTATTTT.

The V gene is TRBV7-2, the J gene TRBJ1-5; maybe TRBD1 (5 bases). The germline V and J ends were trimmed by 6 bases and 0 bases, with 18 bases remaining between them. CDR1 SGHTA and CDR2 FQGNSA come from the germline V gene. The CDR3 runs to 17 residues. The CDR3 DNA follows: TGTGCCAGCAGGGGAATGGGCAGGGTGGATAGCAATCAGCCCCAGCATTTT. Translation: CASRGMGRVDSNQPQHF.

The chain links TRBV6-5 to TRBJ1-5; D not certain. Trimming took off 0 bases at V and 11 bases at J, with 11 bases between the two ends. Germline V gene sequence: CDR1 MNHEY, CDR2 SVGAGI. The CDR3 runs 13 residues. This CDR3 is CASSYSNTQAQHF. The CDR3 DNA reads TGTGCCAGCAGTTACTCGAATACCCAGGCCCAGCATTTT.

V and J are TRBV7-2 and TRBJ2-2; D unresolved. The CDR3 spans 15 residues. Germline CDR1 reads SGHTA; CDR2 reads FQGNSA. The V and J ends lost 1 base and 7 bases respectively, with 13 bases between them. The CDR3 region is CASSLGGLASGELFF. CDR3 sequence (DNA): TGTGCCAGCAGCTTAGGTGGTCTCGCCAGCGGGGAGCTGTTTTTT.

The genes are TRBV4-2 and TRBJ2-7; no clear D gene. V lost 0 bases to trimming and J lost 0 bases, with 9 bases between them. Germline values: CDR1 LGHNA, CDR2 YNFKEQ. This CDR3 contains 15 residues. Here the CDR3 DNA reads TGTGCCAGCAGCCAAGATTGGCACAGCTCCTACGAGCAGTACTTC. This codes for CASSQDWHSSYEQYF.

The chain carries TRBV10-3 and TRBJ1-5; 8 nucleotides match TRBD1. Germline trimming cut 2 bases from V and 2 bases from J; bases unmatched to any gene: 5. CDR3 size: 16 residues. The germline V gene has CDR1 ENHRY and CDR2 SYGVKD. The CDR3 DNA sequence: TGTGCCATCAGTGAGGATATGGGACAGGGCAATCAGCCCCAGCATTTT. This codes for CAISEDMGQGNQPQHF.

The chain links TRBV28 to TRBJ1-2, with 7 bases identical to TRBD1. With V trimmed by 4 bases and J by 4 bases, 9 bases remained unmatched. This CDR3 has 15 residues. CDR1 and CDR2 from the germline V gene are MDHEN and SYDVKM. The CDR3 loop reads CASSSPGQLLYGYTF. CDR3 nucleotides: TGTGCCAGCAGTTCCCCGGGACAGCTTCTCTATGGCTACACCTTC.

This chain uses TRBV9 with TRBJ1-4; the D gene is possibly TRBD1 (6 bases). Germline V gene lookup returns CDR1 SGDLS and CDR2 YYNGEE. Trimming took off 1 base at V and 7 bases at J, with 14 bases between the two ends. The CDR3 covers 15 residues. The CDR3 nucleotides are TGTGCCAGCAGCGTATCTGGGACAACGGTTGAAAAACTGTTTTTT. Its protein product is CASSVSGTTVEKLFF.

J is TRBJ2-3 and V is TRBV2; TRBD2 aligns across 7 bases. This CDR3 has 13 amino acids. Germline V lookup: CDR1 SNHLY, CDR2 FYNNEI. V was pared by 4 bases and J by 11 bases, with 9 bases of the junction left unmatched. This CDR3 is CASSVGLFLWQYF. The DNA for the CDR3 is TGTGCCAGCAGTGTGGGACTATTCCTATGGCAGTATTTT.

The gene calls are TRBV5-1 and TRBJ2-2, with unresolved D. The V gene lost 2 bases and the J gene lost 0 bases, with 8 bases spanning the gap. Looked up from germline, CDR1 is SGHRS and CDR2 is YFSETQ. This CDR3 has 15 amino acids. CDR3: CASSFSRTNTGELFF. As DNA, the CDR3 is TGCGCCAGCAGCTTCTCCAGGACGAACACCGGGGAGCTGTTTTTT. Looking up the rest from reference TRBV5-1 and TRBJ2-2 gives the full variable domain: KAGVTQTPRYLIKTRGQQVTLSCSPISGHRSVSWYQQTPGQGLQFLFEYFSETQRNKGNFPGRFSGRQFSNSRSEMNVSTLELGDSALYLCASSFSRTNTGELFFGEGSRLTVL.

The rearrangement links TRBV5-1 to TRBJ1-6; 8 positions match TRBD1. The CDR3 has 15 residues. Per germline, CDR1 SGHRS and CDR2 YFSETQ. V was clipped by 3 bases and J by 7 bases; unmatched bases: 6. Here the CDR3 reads CASSWGTGSNSPLHF. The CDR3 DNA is TGCGCCAGCAGCTGGGGGACAGGTTCGAATTCACCCCTCCACTTT.

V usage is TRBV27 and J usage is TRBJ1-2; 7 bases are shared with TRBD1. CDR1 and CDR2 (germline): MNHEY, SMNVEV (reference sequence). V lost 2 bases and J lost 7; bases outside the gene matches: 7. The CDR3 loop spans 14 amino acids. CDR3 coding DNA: TGTGCCAGCAGTTTAGGCAGACAGGGCGGTGGCTACACCTTC. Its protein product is CASSLGRQGGGYTF.

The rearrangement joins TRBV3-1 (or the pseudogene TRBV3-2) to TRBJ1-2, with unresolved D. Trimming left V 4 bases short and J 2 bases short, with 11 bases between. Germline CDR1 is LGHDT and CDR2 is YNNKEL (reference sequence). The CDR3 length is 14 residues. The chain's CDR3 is CASSPFRGNYGYTF. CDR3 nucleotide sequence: TGTGCCAGCAGCCCCTTTCGAGGGAACTATGGCTACACCTTC.

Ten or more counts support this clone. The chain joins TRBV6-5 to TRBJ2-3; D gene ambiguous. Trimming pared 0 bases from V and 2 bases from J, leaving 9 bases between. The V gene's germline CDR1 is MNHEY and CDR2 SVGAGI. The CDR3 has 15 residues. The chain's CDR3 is CASSYSRAPTDTQYF. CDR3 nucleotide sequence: TGTGCCAGCAGTTACTCCCGAGCCCCCACAGATACGCAGTATTTT.

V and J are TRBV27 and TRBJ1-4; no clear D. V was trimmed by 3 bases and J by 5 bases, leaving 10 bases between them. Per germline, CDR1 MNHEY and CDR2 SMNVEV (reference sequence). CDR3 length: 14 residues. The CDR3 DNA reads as TGTGCCAGCAGTTTCGGCAGCGGAAATGAAAAACTGTTTTTT. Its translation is CASSFGSGNEKLFF.

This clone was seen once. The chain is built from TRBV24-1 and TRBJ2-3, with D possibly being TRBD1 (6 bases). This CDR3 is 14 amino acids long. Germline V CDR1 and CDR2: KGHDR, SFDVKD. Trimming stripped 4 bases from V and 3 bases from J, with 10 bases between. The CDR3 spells CATSERQGTDTQYF. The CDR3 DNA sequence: TGTGCCACCAGTGAGAGGCAGGGGACAGATACGCAGTATTTT.

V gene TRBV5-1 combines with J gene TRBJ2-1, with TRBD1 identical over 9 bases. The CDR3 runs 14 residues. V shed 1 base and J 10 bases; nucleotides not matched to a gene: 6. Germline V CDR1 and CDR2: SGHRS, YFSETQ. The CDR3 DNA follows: TGCGCCAGCAGCTTGAAACAGGGGGCACGGGAGCAGTTCTTC. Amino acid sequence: CASSLKQGAREQFF.

CDR3 protein: CASSERQGGEQYF. In nucleotides, the CDR3 is TGTGCCAGCAGTGAAAGGCAGGGAGGCGAGCAGTACTTC. The chain is built from TRBV2 and TRBJ2-7; a weak D match, TRBD2 (6 bases). Trimming removed 2 bases at V and 6 bases at J, with 11 bases between. The length of the CDR3 is 13 residues. CDR1 is SNHLY, CDR2 FYNNEI, per germline.